The following is a T cell receptor beta chain sequence with its context. Its antigen is not identified. The sample belongs to a study of cytomegalovirus exposure and HLA in healthy donors. Findings and caveats of the study: The presence/absence work took it that sequencing depth was about the same across donors. Based on reports, TCR beta sequences accurately predicted HLA-A and HLA-B alleles for most subjects.

This CDR3 is 12 amino acids long. Per germline, CDR1 MGHDK and CDR2 SYGVNS. The V gene end was trimmed by 5 bases and the J gene end by 6 bases; junction bases not matched to a gene: 3. The PCR had 60 Vbeta and 13 Jbeta primers. The repertoire was sequenced with immunoSEQ multiplex PCR; TCRdb's copy has only in-frame clones and lacks some. The sample carries 130,000 or so clones, 84% recorded once. V gene TRBV25-1 combines with J gene TRBJ2-7, with 8 nucleotides matching TRBD1. The clonotype was recovered from a young woman in good health and CMV-seropositive. Sequencing was performed on PBMCs. The CDR3 sequence: CASSWTGFEQYF. The CDR3 DNA reads TGTGCCAGCAGTTGGACAGGGTTCGAGCAGTACTTC.